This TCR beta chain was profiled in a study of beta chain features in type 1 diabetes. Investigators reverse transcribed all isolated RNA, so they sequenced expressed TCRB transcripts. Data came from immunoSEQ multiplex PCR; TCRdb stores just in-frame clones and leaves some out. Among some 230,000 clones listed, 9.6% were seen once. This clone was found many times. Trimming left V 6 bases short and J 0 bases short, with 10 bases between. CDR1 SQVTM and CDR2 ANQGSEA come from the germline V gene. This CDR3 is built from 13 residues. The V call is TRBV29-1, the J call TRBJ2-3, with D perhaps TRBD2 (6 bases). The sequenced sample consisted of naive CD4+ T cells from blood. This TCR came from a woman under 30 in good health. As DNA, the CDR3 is TGCAGCGTAGGACTAACTAGCACAGATACGCAGTATTTT. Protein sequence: CSVGLTSTDTQYF.